This is a list of T cell receptor beta chains from one sample in a study of Graves' ophthalmopathy and Graves' hyperthyroidism. TCRdb analysed the multiplex PCR reads with MiXCR anew, one entry per CDR3 protein. The sample lists about 220,000 distinct CDR3 sequences, about 22% seen once, with about 46% in the top ten. The sample taken for sequencing was peripheral blood. The receptor set was obtained from a woman in her fifties or sixties with Graves' ophthalmopathy. Each CDR3 is given with its conserved first and last residue. Fields, in order: D gene, V gene, clone size, J gene, CDR3 DNA, CDR3 protein. The D gene is left open where the match is weak. Size is stated for part of the rows, as once, few or many counts, or as a class when the clone is expanded.

D gene: NA
V gene: TRBV19
clone size: few
J gene: TRBJ1-1
CDR3 DNA: TGTGCCGGTAGTACCCGCTCTTTAGGGGCGGCTTTCTTT
CDR3 protein: CAGSTRSLGAAFF

D gene: NA
V gene: TRBV6-5
clone size: few
J gene: TRBJ2-7
CDR3 DNA: TGTGCCAGCAGTTACTCCCCAGCGATTGCCTACGAGCAGTACTTC
CDR3 protein: CASSYSPAIAYEQYF

D gene: NA
V gene: TRBV12-3/TRBV12-4
clone size: NA
J gene: TRBJ2-7
CDR3 DNA: TGTGCCAGCAGACGAAACAGGGATACCTCCTACGAGCAGTACTTC
CDR3 protein: CASRRNRDTSYEQYF

D gene: TRBD2
V gene: TRBV27
clone size: many
J gene: TRBJ2-7
CDR3 DNA: TGTGCCAGCAGTCAGGGAGGGCCCTCCTACGAGCAGTACTTC
CDR3 protein: CASSQGGPSYEQYF

D gene: TRBD2
V gene: TRBV6-2/TRBV6-3
clone size: NA
J gene: TRBJ2-5
CDR3 DNA: TGTGCCAGCTTACTAGCGGGGGGTACGGAGACCCAGTACTTC
CDR3 protein: CASLLAGGTETQYF

D gene: NA
V gene: TRBV16
clone size: NA
J gene: TRBJ2-7
CDR3 DNA: TGTGCCAGCAGCCACAGCCAGGGTCTGCACGAGCAGTACTTC
CDR3 protein: CASSHSQGLHEQYF

D gene: NA
V gene: TRBV19
clone size: many
J gene: TRBJ1-1
CDR3 DNA: TGTGCCAGTAGTCTCTGGGGGCAGAACACTGAAGCTTTCTTT
CDR3 protein: CASSLWGQNTEAFF

D gene: NA
V gene: TRBV6-1
clone size: many
J gene: TRBJ1-1
CDR3 DNA: TGTGCCAGCAGTGCCAGGGGAAGGGACACTGAAGCTTTCTTT
CDR3 protein: CASSARGRDTEAFF

D gene: TRBD2
V gene: TRBV19
clone size: many
J gene: TRBJ2-7
CDR3 DNA: TGTGCCAGTAGTATCGTCCTGGGGACTAGTTACGGCGAGCAGTACTTC
CDR3 protein: CASSIVLGTSYGEQYF

D gene: NA
V gene: TRBV12-3/TRBV12-4
clone size: many
J gene: TRBJ1-2
CDR3 DNA: TGTGCCAGCAGTTTATGGGGGACTAACTATGGCTACACCTTC
CDR3 protein: CASSLWGTNYGYTF

D gene: NA
V gene: TRBV28
clone size: many
J gene: TRBJ2-7
CDR3 DNA: TGTGCCAGCAGAAACTCCAAAGACTTTTCCTACGAGCAGTACTTC
CDR3 protein: CASRNSKDFSYEQYF

D gene: NA
V gene: TRBV6-1
clone size: NA
J gene: TRBJ1-1
CDR3 DNA: TGTGCCAGCAGTCGACCTTTACAGGGCTTGGGGACTGAAGCTTTCTTT
CDR3 protein: CASSRPLQGLGTEAFF

D gene: TRBD2
V gene: TRBV20-1
clone size: many
J gene: TRBJ2-7
CDR3 DNA: TGCAGTGCTAGTGCGGGAGGGACCTACGAGCAGTACTTC
CDR3 protein: CSASAGGTYEQYF

D gene: TRBD1
V gene: TRBV11-2
clone size: many
J gene: TRBJ1-1
CDR3 DNA: TGTGCCAGCAGCTACAGGGGGCTGAACACTGAAGCTTTCTTT
CDR3 protein: CASSYRGLNTEAFF

D gene: NA
V gene: TRBV7-3
clone size: many
J gene: TRBJ1-5
CDR3 DNA: TGTGCCAGCAGCTTATCAGGGGAGCAGCCCCAGCATTTT
CDR3 protein: CASSLSGEQPQHF

D gene: NA
V gene: TRBV11-1
clone size: many
J gene: TRBJ2-2
CDR3 DNA: TGTGCCAGCAGCTTATCCCAGGGGCGTATGAGGAACACCGGGGAGCTGTTTTTT
CDR3 protein: CASSLSQGRMRNTGELFF

D gene: TRBD2
V gene: TRBV27
clone size: NA
J gene: TRBJ2-7
CDR3 DNA: TGTGCCAGCAGTCCAGCGGGAGTGGTCTACGAGCAGTACTTC
CDR3 protein: CASSPAGVVYEQYF

D gene: TRBD2
V gene: TRBV7-9
clone size: NA
J gene: TRBJ2-5
CDR3 DNA: TGTGCCAGCAGCTCGCGCGGACTAGCGGGTCAAGAGACCCAGTACTTC
CDR3 protein: CASSSRGLAGQETQYF

D gene: TRBD2
V gene: TRBV7-7
clone size: many
J gene: TRBJ2-5
CDR3 DNA: TGTGCTAGCAGCCGTGGACTAGCGGGAGGTCTCCGGACAGAGACCCAGTACTTC
CDR3 protein: CASSRGLAGGLRTETQYF

D gene: NA
V gene: TRBV6-1
clone size: NA
J gene: TRBJ1-1
CDR3 DNA: TGTGCCAGCACCTACAGGAACACTGAAGCTTTCTTT
CDR3 protein: CASTYRNTEAFF

D gene: TRBD2
V gene: TRBV20-1
clone size: many
J gene: TRBJ2-5
CDR3 DNA: TGCAGTGCATTAGCGGGGGGCCAAGAGACCCAGTACTTC
CDR3 protein: CSALAGGQETQYF

D gene: NA
V gene: TRBV6-1
clone size: NA
J gene: TRBJ1-5
CDR3 DNA: TGTGCCAGCAGTGAAGATCGGGACAATCAGCCCCAGCATTTT
CDR3 protein: CASSEDRDNQPQHF

D gene: NA
V gene: TRBV6-2/TRBV6-3
clone size: NA
J gene: TRBJ1-1
CDR3 DNA: TGTGCCAGCAGCCACGGACAAGCCACTGAAGCTTTCTTT
CDR3 protein: CASSHGQATEAFF

D gene: TRBD1
V gene: TRBV6-1
clone size: NA
J gene: TRBJ1-2
CDR3 DNA: TGTGCCAGTGCGGAGGACAGGGATGGCTACACCTTC
CDR3 protein: CASAEDRDGYTF

D gene: NA
V gene: TRBV20-1
clone size: many
J gene: TRBJ2-7
CDR3 DNA: TGCAGTGCCCCGGACAGTTCCTACGAGCAGTACTTC
CDR3 protein: CSAPDSSYEQYF

D gene: TRBD1
V gene: TRBV29-1
clone size: many
J gene: TRBJ2-5
CDR3 DNA: TGCAGCGGCCGGGACAGGGGGGGGATGGAGACCCAGTACTTC
CDR3 protein: CSGRDRGGMETQYF

D gene: NA
V gene: TRBV12-3/TRBV12-4
clone size: many
J gene: TRBJ1-6
CDR3 DNA: TGTGCCAGCAAGCGCGAGAGCTCCTATAATTCACCCCTCCACTTT
CDR3 protein: CASKRESSYNSPLHF

D gene: NA
V gene: TRBV7-2
clone size: many
J gene: TRBJ2-2
CDR3 DNA: TGTGCCAGCAGCTTAGGATGGGCGAACACCGGGGAGCTGTTTTTT
CDR3 protein: CASSLGWANTGELFF